This entry lists 22 T cell receptor beta chains sequenced from one sample in a study of T cell responses to AZD1222 COVID-19 vaccine. The method was immunoSEQ multiplex PCR; TCRdb's version includes in-frame clones alone and lacks a portion of them. The repertoire has approximately 76,000 clones, roughly four fifths of them found once; the top ten carry about 3%. This sample comprised peripheral blood, obtained on day 0 of AZD1222 vaccination. The receptors stem from an adult in good health.

The V gene is TRBV7-2, the J gene TRBJ2-3; possibly TRBD1 or TRBD2 for D (7 bases each). The V end was cut by 2 bases, the J end by 3 bases, with 18 bases between. CDR3 length: 17 residues. Looked up from germline, CDR1 is SGHTA and CDR2 is FQGNSA. The CDR3: CASSLSGGALLTDTQYF. The CDR3 region has the DNA TGTGCCAGCAGCTTATCAGGGGGGGCTTTGTTGACAGATACGCAGTATTTT. The whole variable domain, filled in from reference TRBV7-2 and TRBJ2-3, reads GAGVSQSPSNKVTEKGKDVELRCDPISGHTALYWYRQSLGQGLEFLIYFQGNSAPDKSGLPSDRFSAERTGGSVSTLTIQRTQQEDSAVYLCASSLSGGALLTDTQYFGPGTRLTVL.

This chain links TRBV5-7 with TRBJ2-1, with 7 bases identical to TRBD1. TRBV5-7 is marked as an open reading frame, function uncertain. With 1 base clipped from V and 4 bases from J, the junction kept 14 bases outside the gene matches. CDR3 size: 18 residues. Here the CDR3 reads CASSLKNGSTGSYNEQFF. The CDR3 DNA sequence: TGTGCCAGCAGCTTGAAAAACGGGTCGACAGGGTCTTACAATGAGCAGTTCTTC.

The chain employs TRBV7-8 and TRBJ1-1; TRBD1 aligns across 8 bases. Looked up from germline, CDR1 is SGHVS and CDR2 is FQNEAQ. This CDR3 comprises 21 residues. J gave up 10 bases and V 5 bases, and 33 bases lay outside the gene matches. The CDR3 region has the DNA TGTGCCAGCAGCGGACCTCAAGGGGCAGGGGGCGTCCGTTCCCTCGATGCGGCAGCTTTCTTT. Residues: CASSGPQGAGGVRSLDAAAFF.

The table lists this clone with a count of one. V usage is TRBV5-6 and J usage is TRBJ1-5; 7 nucleotides line up with TRBD1. Per germline, CDR1 SGHDT and CDR2 YYEEEE. Germline trimming cut 4 bases from V and 4 bases from J; bases unmatched to any gene: 5. This CDR3 region has 14 residues. The CDR3, as DNA: TGTGCCAGCAGCGCCCGGGACAGAAATCAGCCCCAGCATTTT. Amino acid sequence: CASSARDRNQPQHF.

This sequence joins TRBV11-3 and TRBJ2-7; D might be TRBD1 (6 bases). Trimming took 3 bases from V and 1 from J, leaving 7 bases between them. Germline CDR1 is SGHNT and CDR2 is YENEEA. This CDR3 contains 13 residues. In nucleotides, the CDR3 is TGTGCCAGCAGCTTGGACAGTTCCTACGAGCAGTACTTC. Its translation: CASSLDSSYEQYF.

This chain joins TRBV7-9 and TRBJ2-1; no clear D. This CDR3 comprises 16 residues. CDR1 and CDR2 from the germline V gene are SEHNR and FQNEAQ (reference sequence). Trimming took off 2 bases at V and 0 bases at J, with 11 bases between the two ends. CDR3 sequence: CASSLQSASSYNEQFF. DNA of the CDR3: TGTGCCAGCAGCTTACAATCGGCGAGCTCCTACAATGAGCAGTTCTTC.

The chain recombines TRBV7-9 with TRBJ1-4, with TRBD1 matching over 10 bases. V lost 8 bases and J lost 11; bases outside the gene matches: 17. This CDR3 spans 16 amino acids. In germline, CDR1 is SEHNR, CDR2 FQNEAQ (reference sequence). The DNA of the CDR3 is TGTGCCAGCTGCCGAGGGGGTCGGACAGGGGGAGAGAAACTGTTTTTT. Translated, it gives CASCRGGRTGGEKLFF.

By sample fraction, this clone is medium-sized. V is TRBV19 and J is TRBJ2-1, with D possibly being TRBD2 (7 bases). V was shortened by 6 bases and J by 7 bases, with 19 bases between the two germline ends. The CDR3 has 15 amino acids. CDR1 is LNHDA and CDR2 is SQIVND in the germline V gene (reference sequence). CDR3 nucleotide sequence: TGTGCCAGTAGCATCGGGGGGCTGGGTCCTAATGAGCAGTTCTTC. Translating it yields CASSIGGLGPNEQFF.

This clone was picked up one time. V gene TRBV29-1 combines with J gene TRBJ1-6; 9 bases match TRBD1. V trimming: 4 bases; J trimming: 2 bases; junction bases outside the gene matches: 3. The CDR3 is made up of 15 amino acids. The germline CDR1 and CDR2 sequences are SQVTM and ANQGSEA. The CDR3 sequence is CSVVRDRAYNSPLHF. The DNA of the CDR3 is TGCAGCGTTGTAAGGGACAGGGCCTATAATTCACCCCTCCACTTT.

The chain carries TRBV11-1 and TRBJ1-1, with D possibly matching TRBD1 (5 bases). The CDR3 covers 13 residues. The germline V and J ends were trimmed by 2 bases and 2 bases, with 6 bases remaining between them. Germline V gene data show CDR1 as SGHAT and CDR2 as FQDESV (reference sequence). CDR3 protein: CASSLQGNTEAFF. CDR3 sequence (DNA): TGTGCCAGCAGCTTACAGGGTAACACTGAAGCTTTCTTT.

The chain carries TRBV30 and TRBJ2-5, with D maybe TRBD1 (6 bases). The germline V gene has CDR1 GTSNPN and CDR2 SVGIG (reference sequence). CDR3 length: 11 amino acids. The germline V and J ends were trimmed by 4 bases and 3 bases, with 6 bases remaining between them. CDR3 sequence (DNA): TGTGCCTGGACAGGGGAAGAGACCCAGTACTTC. Residues: CAWTGEETQYF.

V is TRBV7-9 and J is TRBJ1-2, with D possibly being TRBD1 (6 bases). V was clipped by 5 bases and J by 2 bases, with 9 bases between them. This CDR3 is built from 13 residues. Germline CDR1 and CDR2: SEHNR and FQNEAQ (reference sequence). The CDR3 reads CASSLQGNYGYTF. CDR3 in DNA: TGTGCCAGCAGCCTCCAGGGGAACTATGGCTACACCTTC.

The chain links TRBV28 to TRBJ2-5; D might be TRBD2 (5 bases). The CDR3 totals 15 residues. Trimming took 4 bases from V and 5 from J, leaving 17 bases between them. Germline V lookup: CDR1 MDHEN, CDR2 SYDVKM. CDR3 amino acids: CASSSMGERVETQYF. For the CDR3, the DNA is TGTGCCAGCAGTTCCATGGGTGAGAGGGTGGAGACCCAGTACTTC.

This clone was observed a single time. The chain carries TRBV7-2 and TRBJ1-2; 11 nucleotides line up with TRBD1. This CDR3 has 16 residues. Looked up from germline, CDR1 is SGHTA and CDR2 is FQGNSA. The ends lost 5 bases at V and 5 bases at J; junction bases unmatched: 10. The CDR3 is CASSPEGTGGGYGYTF. In DNA, the CDR3 is TGTGCCAGCAGCCCAGAAGGGACAGGGGGTGGGTATGGCTACACCTTC. Full variable domain (missing parts from reference TRBV7-2 and TRBJ1-2): GAGVSQSPSNKVTEKGKDVELRCDPISGHTALYWYRQSLGQGLEFLIYFQGNSAPDKSGLPSDRFSAERTGGSVSTLTIQRTQQEDSAVYLCASSPEGTGGGYGYTFGSGTRLTVV.

This rearrangement joins TRBV18 to TRBJ2-2; 8 nucleotides match TRBD2. This CDR3 is 16 amino acids long. Germline V gene lookup returns CDR1 KGHSH and CDR2 LQKENI. V shed 2 bases, J shed 3 bases, and the junction held 5 bases outside the gene matches. CDR3 in DNA: TGTGCCAGCTCACCATCGGGACTAGTACACACCGGGGAGCTGTTTTTT. As protein: CASSPSGLVHTGELFF. Combining the CDR3 with reference TRBV18 and TRBJ2-2 gives the whole variable domain NAGVMQNPRHLVRRRGQEARLRCSPMKGHSHVYWYRQLPEEGLKFMVYLQKENIIDESGMPKERFSAEFPKEGPSILRIQQVVRGDSAAYFCASSPSGLVHTGELFFGEGSRLTVL.

The V call is TRBV27, the J call TRBJ2-1; TRBD2 is a possible D gene (6 bases). The CDR3 has 14 residues. V lost 4 bases to trimming and J lost 3 bases, with 10 bases between them. Germline-derived CDR1 and CDR2 are MNHEY and SMNVEV (reference sequence). CDR3 region: CASSSRDFYNEQFF. The CDR3 DNA is TGTGCCAGCAGTTCCCGGGACTTCTACAATGAGCAGTTCTTC.

The CDR3 DNA is TGTGCCAGCAGCCAAGAACTAGCGCAGACCCAGTACTTC. Translated, it gives CASSQELAQTQYF. This rearrangement joins TRBV3-1 (or the pseudogene TRBV3-2) to TRBJ2-5, with TRBD2 matching over 7 bases. Looked up from germline, CDR1 is LGHDT and CDR2 is YNNKEL (reference sequence). CDR3 length: 13 residues. After removal of 0 bases from V and 6 bases from J, the junction contained 1 base not matched to a gene.

DNA for the CDR3: TGTGCCAGCAGCTATTGGTCCAGGGATGAAGCTTTCTTT. It translates to CASSYWSRDEAFF. The V gene is TRBV5-6, the J gene TRBJ1-1; D is perhaps TRBD1 (5 bases). CDR3 length: 13 amino acids. Germline V gene lookup returns CDR1 SGHDT and CDR2 YYEEEE. The V and J ends lost 3 bases and 7 bases respectively, with 13 bases between them.

This clone was detected only a few times. The chain couples TRBV5-6 to TRBJ2-5; D is ambiguous. Germline CDR1 and CDR2: SGHDT and YYEEEE. Trimming pared 0 bases from V and 5 bases from J, leaving 11 bases between. The CDR3 extends over 14 amino acids. CDR3 bases: TGTGCCAGCAGCTTGGCCACTGGACGGGAGACCCAGTACTTC. Amino acid sequence: CASSLATGRETQYF. Filled out from reference TRBV5-6 and TRBJ2-5, the complete variable domain reads DAGVTQSPTHLIKTRGQQVTLRCSPKSGHDTVSWYQQALGQGPQFIFQYYEEEERQRGNFPDRFSGHQFPNYSSELNVNALLLGDSALYLCASSLATGRETQYFGPGTRLLVL.

This clone was seen many times. The V and J genes are TRBV6-5 and TRBJ1-1; D is perhaps TRBD1 (5 bases). CDR1 is MNHEY, CDR2 SVGAGI, per germline. Trimming left V 6 bases short and J 3 bases short, with 14 bases between. This CDR3 region has 14 residues. The DNA of the CDR3 is TGTGCCAGCAGAATGGGGGGTAGAGACACTGAAGCTTTCTTT. Translated, it gives CASRMGGRDTEAFF.

This clone was recorded only once. CDR3 in DNA: TGCGCCAGCAGCTTCGAGTTTAGGAGGGGGGCCAACGTCCTGACTTTC. Protein sequence: CASSFEFRRGANVLTF. V is TRBV5-1 and J is TRBJ2-6; the D gene is possibly TRBD2 (5 bases). Per germline, CDR1 SGHRS and CDR2 YFSETQ. Trimming stripped 2 bases from V and 4 bases from J, with 13 bases between. The CDR3 contains 16 residues.

The gene calls are TRBV18 and TRBJ2-7, with 8 bases that match TRBD1. The CDR3 has 13 residues. Germline V gene data show CDR1 as KGHSH and CDR2 as LQKENI. V trimming: 8 bases; J trimming: 6 bases; junction bases outside the gene matches: 9. The chain's CDR3 is CASAGQGGLEQYF. Written as DNA, the CDR3 is TGTGCCAGCGCCGGACAGGGAGGTCTCGAGCAGTACTTC.